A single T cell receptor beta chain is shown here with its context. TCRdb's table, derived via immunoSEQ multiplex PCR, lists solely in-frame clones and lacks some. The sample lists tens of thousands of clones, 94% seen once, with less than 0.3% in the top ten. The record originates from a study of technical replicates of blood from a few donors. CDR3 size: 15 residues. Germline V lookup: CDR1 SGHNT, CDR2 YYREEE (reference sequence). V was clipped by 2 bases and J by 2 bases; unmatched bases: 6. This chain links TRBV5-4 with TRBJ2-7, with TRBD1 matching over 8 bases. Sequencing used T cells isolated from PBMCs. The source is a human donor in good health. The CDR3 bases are TGTGCCAGCAGCTTCGAACAGGGGGTCCCCTACGAGCAGTACTTC. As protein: CASSFEQGVPYEQYF.